This passage covers 11 T cell receptor beta chains from one sample sequenced in a study of T cell responses to AZD1222 COVID-19 vaccine (dated by TCRdb to the early 2020s). Library method: the immunoSEQ multiplex PCR assay. Drawn from immuneACCESS, this table holds only the in-frame rearrangements with V and J called that TCRdb kept. Clones are partly lost; checked studies trace under half to an unresolved V gene and leave the rest unexplained. The sample table shows 100,000 to 150,000 clones, and over 90% are seen once. The ten largest clones represent roughly 6.6% of the sample. In light of the paper, this sample's time point label describes: baseline before first vaccination. The material sequenced was peripheral blood, taken on day 0 of AZD1222 vaccination. These receptors all stem from an adult in good health.

The chain couples TRBV5-4 to TRBJ2-3; 7 bases map to TRBD2. Germline CDR1 SGHNT, CDR2 YYREEE (reference sequence). There are 16 residues in the CDR3. V lost 4 bases and J lost 4; bases outside the gene matches: 12. In DNA form, the CDR3 reads TGTGCCAGCAGCCCAGGGAGGGCTAGCGAATCAGATACGCAGTATTTT. Protein product: CASSPGRASESDTQYF.

This clone has only one observation. J is TRBJ1-1 and V is TRBV7-2, with TRBD1 identical over 7 bases. J was trimmed by 0 bases and V by 8 bases; bases with no gene match: 12. The CDR3 length is 16 residues. Germline CDR1 reads SGHTA; CDR2 reads FQGNSA. In nucleotides, the CDR3 is TGTGCCAGCCTGCTCGGGGGAGGGGGCATGAACACTGAAGCTTTCTTT. Translation: CASLLGGGGMNTEAFF.

This sequence joins TRBV4-3 and TRBJ1-2, with D maybe TRBD1 (6 bases). CDR1 and CDR2 (germline): LGHNA, YSLEER. The CDR3 is made up of 16 amino acids. With 0 bases removed from V and 2 bases from J, the gap between germline ends came to 13 bases. This CDR3 is CASSQEGAGMNYGYTF. CDR3 DNA: TGCGCCAGCAGCCAAGAGGGGGCAGGGATGAACTATGGCTACACCTTC.

The chain carries TRBV13 and TRBJ2-1, with 8 bases aligning to TRBD2. Germline lookup yields CDR1 PRHDT and CDR2 FYEKMQ (reference sequence). The junction had 5 bases not matched to a gene; V was cut back by 4 bases and J by 6 bases. The CDR3 is 14 amino acids. This CDR3 is CASSSGTRANEQFF. The CDR3 nucleotides read TGTGCCAGCAGCTCAGGGACTAGAGCCAATGAGCAGTTCTTC. Variable domain in full (rest from reference TRBV13 and TRBJ2-1): AAGVIQSPRHLIKEKRETATLKCYPIPRHDTVYWYQQGPGQDPQFLISFYEKMQSDKGSIPDRFSAQQFSDYHSELNMSSLELGDSALYFCASSSGTRANEQFFGPGTRLTVL.

The chain couples TRBV18 to TRBJ1-2, with D possibly being TRBD1 (5 bases). Between the trimmed V and J ends, which lost 0 bases and 7 bases, there was a span of 9 bases. CDR1 and CDR2 from the germline V gene are KGHSH and LQKENI. The CDR3 has 13 amino acids. CDR3 sequence reads: CASSPPEGFGYTF. The CDR3 nucleotides are TGTGCCAGCTCACCACCTGAGGGGTTTGGCTACACCTTC.

As DNA, the CDR3 is TGCGCCAGCAGGGGAGGAACCATAAAAAACTATGGCTACACCTTC. It codes for CASRGGTIKNYGYTF. V usage is TRBV10-2 and J usage is TRBJ1-2, with D unresolved. This CDR3 has 15 amino acids. Germline CDR1 is WSHSY and CDR2 is SAAADI. V lost 6 bases, J lost 2 bases, and 16 bases lay in between.

The rearrangement joins TRBV5-5 to TRBJ2-3; perhaps TRBD2 as D (5 bases). Trimming left V 5 bases short and J 1 base short, with 20 bases between. The CDR3 spans 17 residues. CDR1 and CDR2 from the germline V gene are SGHKS and YYEKEE (reference sequence). The CDR3 nucleotides are TGTGCCAGCAGTGGAGGCGCTAATAGCGTCCGCACAGATACGCAGTATTTT. Residues: CASSGGANSVRTDTQYF. The full variable domain, with the rest looked up from reference TRBV5-5 and TRBJ2-3, is DAGVTQSPTHLIKTRGQQVTLRCSPISGHKSVSWYQQVLGQGPQFIFQYYEKEERGRGNFPDRFSARQFPNYSSELNVNALLLGDSALYLCASSGGANSVRTDTQYFGPGTRLTVL.

The rearrangement links TRBV19 to TRBJ1-6; D not resolved. The length of the CDR3 is 13 residues. Per the germline V gene, CDR1 is LNHDA and CDR2 is SQIVND (reference sequence). The V gene lost 5 bases and the J gene lost 6 bases, with 8 bases spanning the gap. The CDR3 DNA reads TGTGCCAGTAGTCTGACGGTTAATTCACCCCTCCACTTT. This encodes CASSLTVNSPLHF.

The CDR3 DNA is TGTGCTAGTGGTTTGGATTCAAGAGGACTCGCGTTCACAGATACGCAGTATTTT. It is translated as CASGLDSRGLAFTDTQYF. The rearrangement joins TRBV12-5 to TRBJ2-3; TRBD2 is a possible D gene (5 bases). From germline, CDR1 is LGHNT and CDR2 FRNRAP. The CDR3 has 18 residues. V was shortened by 1 base and J by 2 bases, with 19 bases between the two germline ends.

There are a few counts of this clone. The gene calls are TRBV19 and TRBJ1-1, with D possibly matching TRBD1 (6 bases). Germline V gene sequence: CDR1 LNHDA, CDR2 SQIVND (reference sequence). Trimming removed 8 bases at V and 2 bases at J, with 15 bases between. This CDR3 is 14 amino acids long. The CDR3 coding sequence is TGTGCCAGTCTCGAAGGGGGGTTCAACACTGAAGCTTTCTTT. Its translation: CASLEGGFNTEAFF.

This sequence joins TRBV19 and TRBJ2-2, with 9 bases that match TRBD2. Trimming removed 5 bases from V and 2 bases from J; junction bases left unmatched: 3. CDR3 length: 15 residues. Looked up from germline, CDR1 is LNHDA and CDR2 is SQIVND (reference sequence). CDR3 coding DNA: TGTGCCAGTAGTCTTAGCGGGAGAAACACCGGGGAGCTGTTTTTT. It translates to CASSLSGRNTGELFF.